This TCR beta chain was retrieved from a study of radiotherapy plus CTLA-4 blockade in lung cancer. About the research overall: Objective responses occurred in 18% of patients; around 30% had disease control.

Trimming cost V 2 bases and J 8 bases, with 16 bases left between them. The CDR3 has 16 amino acids. Germline CDR1 reads MGHDK; CDR2 reads SYGVNS. Profiling relied on immunoSEQ multiplex PCR, and the TCRdb table lists in-frame clones only, not all of them. The data contain tens of thousands of clones, 70% to 90% of them seen just once; the ten biggest clones take up about 7.2%. Whole-study findings and limits: Expansion of tumor-derived TCR clones was observed in blood after radiotherapy plus ipilimumab.

This clone was seen a single time. No antigen is known for it. The sample was peripheral blood, taken from a patient treated with radiotherapy plus ipilimumab. The chain has TRBV25-1 and TRBJ1-6; a possible D gene is TRBD1 (5 bases). This clonotype was obtained from a human donor with non-small cell lung cancer whose response to radiotherapy plus ipilimumab could not be evaluated. Written as DNA, the CDR3 is TGTGCCAGCAGTGAAGGAGGCGGGACGGGACATTCACCCCTCCACTTT. It specifies CASSEGGGTGHSPLHF.